This T cell receptor beta chain was found in a study of shared clonotypes between healthy human individuals. As for the study in general: The donors, a couple of women and a few men, were aged 18 to 49.

Here immunoSEQ multiplex PCR was the method, and the copy in TCRdb shows in-frame clones only, minus some. This sample has hundreds of thousands of clones; roughly 98% occur once, and the top ten carry 0.25% to 0.35%. As defined, naive CD8 cells were CD45RO-negative and positively selected for CCR7, with terminally differentiated effector memory CD45RA+ cells excluded. CDR3 size: 13 residues. The germline V gene has CDR1 LNHNV and CDR2 YYDKDF (reference sequence). Trimming removed 5 bases at V and 7 bases at J, with 12 bases between. The source material was naive CD8+ T cells sorted from blood. This receptor was identified in a man aged 25 to 40 in good health. The genes are TRBV15 and TRBJ1-5, with D maybe TRBD1 (5 bases). CDR3 nucleotide sequence: TGTGCCACCAGCCATCGTCGGGACCAGCCCCAGCATTTT. It yields the protein CATSHRRDQPQHF.